The rows below give T cell receptor beta chains drawn from one sample of a study of T cell responses to AZD1222 COVID-19 vaccine. The table came from immunoSEQ multiplex PCR; TCRdb's copy has only in-frame clones and leaves some out. Counted here are about 170,000 clones, around 88% occurring once; the ten biggest clones make up less than 1.3%. Source: peripheral blood, taken 28 days after the second AZD1222 dose. The origin of the receptors is an adult who received the AZD1222 COVID-19 vaccine. Both conserved end residues are part of each CDR3. The order of the fields is clone size, V gene, D gene, J gene, CDR3 DNA, CDR3 protein. The D gene is left open where the match is weak. Part of the rows lack a size; the others show once, few, many or a class for expanded clones.

clone size: NA
V gene: TRBV15
D gene: TRBD1
J gene: TRBJ2-7
CDR3 DNA: TGTGCCACCAGCAGGGGACAGGGCCACTACGAGCAGTACTTC
CDR3 protein: CATSRGQGHYEQYF

clone size: once
V gene: TRBV19
D gene: TRBD1
J gene: TRBJ1-5
CDR3 DNA: TGTGCCAGTAGAGCGCGGCACAGGGGAGCCCGTCAGCCCCAGCATTTT
CDR3 protein: CASRARHRGARQPQHF

clone size: NA
V gene: TRBV2
D gene: TRBD1
J gene: TRBJ1-5
CDR3 DNA: TGTGCCAGCAGCCCCGGGACAGGGAATCAGCCCCAGCATTTT
CDR3 protein: CASSPGTGNQPQHF

clone size: NA
V gene: TRBV12-5
D gene: TRBD1
J gene: TRBJ1-1
CDR3 DNA: TGTGCTAGTGACTTCGGGACAGGGGCTGAAGCTTTCTTT
CDR3 protein: CASDFGTGAEAFF

clone size: NA
V gene: TRBV7-2
D gene: NA
J gene: TRBJ2-2
CDR3 DNA: TGTGCCAGCAGCTCAGGGAACCCTTATTTGGCCGGGGAGCTGTTTTTT
CDR3 protein: CASSSGNPYLAGELFF

clone size: few
V gene: TRBV12-3/TRBV12-4
D gene: TRBD1
J gene: TRBJ2-7
CDR3 DNA: TGTGCCAGCAACAGACAGGGCCACGAGCAGTACTTC
CDR3 protein: CASNRQGHEQYF

clone size: NA
V gene: TRBV6-5
D gene: TRBD1
J gene: TRBJ1-5
CDR3 DNA: TGTGCCAGCAGACAGGGGTTCTTTAGCAATCAGCCCCAGCATTTT
CDR3 protein: CASRQGFFSNQPQHF

clone size: NA
V gene: TRBV2
D gene: TRBD1
J gene: TRBJ1-1
CDR3 DNA: TGTGCCAGCAGTGCGGACAGGTCGAACACTGAAGCTTTCTTT
CDR3 protein: CASSADRSNTEAFF

clone size: NA
V gene: TRBV6-5
D gene: NA
J gene: TRBJ1-1
CDR3 DNA: TGTGCCAGCAGTCCAACCGGGGACACTGAAGCTTTCTTT
CDR3 protein: CASSPTGDTEAFF

clone size: NA
V gene: TRBV4-2
D gene: NA
J gene: TRBJ2-2
CDR3 DNA: TGTGCCAGCAGCCAGACGGGCCCTTGGGCCGGGGAGCTGTTTTTT
CDR3 protein: CASSQTGPWAGELFF

clone size: NA
V gene: TRBV7-9
D gene: NA
J gene: TRBJ1-2
CDR3 DNA: TGTGCCAGCACCCCCGTGAGGTCAGAGGCCGCATGGGGAGGCTACACCTTC
CDR3 protein: CASTPVRSEAAWGGYTF

clone size: NA
V gene: TRBV5-1
D gene: TRBD1
J gene: TRBJ2-5
CDR3 DNA: TGCGCCAGCAGCTTGGGACAGGGTCAAGAGACCCAGTACTTC
CDR3 protein: CASSLGQGQETQYF

clone size: NA
V gene: TRBV14
D gene: NA
J gene: TRBJ2-7
CDR3 DNA: TGTGCCAGCAGCCAAGACTACCGGGGCGAGCAGTACTTC
CDR3 protein: CASSQDYRGEQYF

clone size: once
V gene: TRBV7-9
D gene: TRBD1
J gene: TRBJ1-4
CDR3 DNA: TGTGCCAGCAGCAGCCGGGACAGGGGGATCGGAGTGGGTGAAAAACTGTTTTTT
CDR3 protein: CASSSRDRGIGVGEKLFF

clone size: NA
V gene: TRBV12-5
D gene: NA
J gene: TRBJ2-7
CDR3 DNA: TGTGCTAGTGGTTTGGGGCAGGTGACCTACGAGCAGTACTTC
CDR3 protein: CASGLGQVTYEQYF

clone size: NA
V gene: TRBV4-1
D gene: TRBD1
J gene: TRBJ1-2
CDR3 DNA: TGCGCCAGCAGCCAACCTAACCCGACAGGGGAACCCTATGGCTACACCTTC
CDR3 protein: CASSQPNPTGEPYGYTF

clone size: once
V gene: TRBV4-1
D gene: TRBD1
J gene: TRBJ2-7
CDR3 DNA: TGCGCCAGCAGCCAAGAGGGACAGGAGCAATACGAGCAGTACTTC
CDR3 protein: CASSQEGQEQYEQYF

clone size: NA
V gene: TRBV6-5
D gene: NA
J gene: TRBJ1-1
CDR3 DNA: TGTGCCAGCAGTTACGGGGAATTGAACACTGAAGCTTTCTTT
CDR3 protein: CASSYGELNTEAFF

clone size: NA
V gene: TRBV3-1/TRBV3-2
D gene: TRBD1
J gene: TRBJ1-2
CDR3 DNA: TGTGCCAGCAGCTCCAATTGGGCAGGGGGGTCCCCTGGCTACACCTTC
CDR3 protein: CASSSNWAGGSPGYTF

clone size: NA
V gene: TRBV19
D gene: NA
J gene: TRBJ2-1
CDR3 DNA: TGTGCCAGTAGTACAGACAGAGGGCCCTACAATGAGCAGTTCTTC
CDR3 protein: CASSTDRGPYNEQFF

clone size: NA
V gene: TRBV3-1/TRBV3-2
D gene: NA
J gene: TRBJ1-4
CDR3 DNA: TGTGCCAGCAGCCAAGACGGCAGGCCCAATGAAAAACTGTTTTTT
CDR3 protein: CASSQDGRPNEKLFF

clone size: NA
V gene: TRBV19
D gene: NA
J gene: TRBJ2-2
CDR3 DNA: TGTGCCAGTAGCCATACGGGTACCGGGGAGCTGTTTTTT
CDR3 protein: CASSHTGTGELFF

clone size: NA
V gene: TRBV28
D gene: TRBD2
J gene: TRBJ2-3
CDR3 DNA: TGTGCCAGCAGTCCCGTACGGCTAGCGGGCAGCACAGATACGCAGTATTTT
CDR3 protein: CASSPVRLAGSTDTQYF

clone size: once
V gene: TRBV27
D gene: NA
J gene: TRBJ1-6
CDR3 DNA: TGTGCCAGCAGTTTAGACAGAAGTTCACCCCTCCACTTT
CDR3 protein: CASSLDRSSPLHF

clone size: NA
V gene: TRBV5-1
D gene: NA
J gene: TRBJ2-2
CDR3 DNA: TGCGCCAGCAGCTCAGATACTAGGAGGACCGGGGAGCTGTTTTTT
CDR3 protein: CASSSDTRRTGELFF

clone size: NA
V gene: TRBV5-6
D gene: TRBD1
J gene: TRBJ1-1
CDR3 DNA: TGTGCCAGCAGCACGACAGGGTGGATGATTGATCAGGTGGAAGCTTTCTTT
CDR3 protein: CASSTTGWMIDQVEAFF

clone size: few
V gene: TRBV6-1
D gene: NA
J gene: TRBJ1-2
CDR3 DNA: TGTGCCAGCAGTGAACAAAGTGCAAGTTTGAGATATGGCTACACCTTC
CDR3 protein: CASSEQSASLRYGYTF

clone size: NA
V gene: TRBV7-2
D gene: NA
J gene: TRBJ1-5
CDR3 DNA: TGTGCCAGCAGCAAGAATGTCGGCAGGGGTGAACCCCAGCATTTT
CDR3 protein: CASSKNVGRGEPQHF

clone size: NA
V gene: TRBV3-1/TRBV3-2
D gene: NA
J gene: TRBJ2-5
CDR3 DNA: TGTGCCAGCAGCTTCTCCGGGACGCAAGAGACCCAGTACTTC
CDR3 protein: CASSFSGTQETQYF

clone size: NA
V gene: TRBV7-2
D gene: NA
J gene: TRBJ1-5
CDR3 DNA: TGTGCCAGCAGCTTAGAGGTAGGGAGCAATCAGCCCCAGCATTTT
CDR3 protein: CASSLEVGSNQPQHF

clone size: NA
V gene: TRBV7-5
D gene: NA
J gene: TRBJ2-7
CDR3 DNA: TGTGTCAGAAGCTTAGTCCCGGGACTAGCGGACGCTTCCTCCTACGAGCAGTACTTC
CDR3 protein: CVRSLVPGLADASSYEQYF

clone size: NA
V gene: TRBV9
D gene: NA
J gene: TRBJ2-3
CDR3 DNA: TGTGCCAGCAGCCCCTCTGGGTGGGGGTTAGATACGCAGTATTTT
CDR3 protein: CASSPSGWGLDTQYF

clone size: once
V gene: TRBV11-2
D gene: TRBD1
J gene: TRBJ2-7
CDR3 DNA: TGTGCCAGCAGCTTAGAACAGGGGGCGGTCTCCGAGCAGTACTTC
CDR3 protein: CASSLEQGAVSEQYF

clone size: NA
V gene: TRBV4-1
D gene: NA
J gene: TRBJ1-1
CDR3 DNA: TGCGCCAGCAGCCAAGAAAGGTTGGGGGGAGCTTTCTTT
CDR3 protein: CASSQERLGGAFF

clone size: NA
V gene: TRBV6-5
D gene: TRBD2
J gene: TRBJ2-7
CDR3 DNA: TGTGCCAGCAACCAGCGGGAATCCTACGAGCAGTACTTC
CDR3 protein: CASNQRESYEQYF

clone size: NA
V gene: TRBV9
D gene: TRBD2
J gene: TRBJ2-5
CDR3 DNA: TGTGCCAGCAGCACGCCTAGCGGGGGGGCGGAGACCCAGTACTTC
CDR3 protein: CASSTPSGGAETQYF

clone size: NA
V gene: TRBV7-9
D gene: TRBD1
J gene: TRBJ2-7
CDR3 DNA: TGTGCCAGCAGCTTAGCGACAGGGGGCTACGAGCAGTACTTC
CDR3 protein: CASSLATGGYEQYF

clone size: few
V gene: TRBV19
D gene: NA
J gene: TRBJ1-1
CDR3 DNA: TGTGCCACCCAAGGAGGGCCTCAAGCTTTCTTT
CDR3 protein: CATQGGPQAFF

clone size: NA
V gene: TRBV7-2
D gene: NA
J gene: TRBJ2-3
CDR3 DNA: TGTGCCAGCAGCTTCCCCGGGGGAGGCACAGATACGCAGTATTTT
CDR3 protein: CASSFPGGGTDTQYF

clone size: NA
V gene: TRBV3-1/TRBV3-2
D gene: TRBD2
J gene: TRBJ2-3
CDR3 DNA: TGTGCCAGCAGCCTCAGCGGGGCAGATACGCAGTATTTT
CDR3 protein: CASSLSGADTQYF

clone size: NA
V gene: TRBV6-5
D gene: TRBD1
J gene: TRBJ2-7
CDR3 DNA: TGTGCCACCAGGACAGGATCCTACGAGCAGTACTTC
CDR3 protein: CATRTGSYEQYF

clone size: NA
V gene: TRBV7-9
D gene: NA
J gene: TRBJ1-2
CDR3 DNA: TGTGCCAGCAGCCCCGTCCAGACGGGGGACTATGGCTACACCTTC
CDR3 protein: CASSPVQTGDYGYTF

clone size: NA
V gene: TRBV5-1
D gene: NA
J gene: TRBJ2-1
CDR3 DNA: TGCGCCAGCAGCTTGACCCGGAACAATGAGCAGTTCTTC
CDR3 protein: CASSLTRNNEQFF

clone size: once
V gene: TRBV4-2
D gene: NA
J gene: TRBJ1-2
CDR3 DNA: TGTGCCAGCAGCCAAGGGGACCAGGGCGGCTATGGCTACACCTTC
CDR3 protein: CASSQGDQGGYGYTF

clone size: NA
V gene: TRBV15
D gene: NA
J gene: TRBJ1-4
CDR3 DNA: TGTGCCACCAGCAGGGGGGCGGGACCCGAATTTTTT
CDR3 protein: CATSRGAGPEFF

clone size: NA
V gene: TRBV11-3
D gene: NA
J gene: TRBJ2-5
CDR3 DNA: TGTGCCAGCAGCGAAGGGTTAGGGGAAGAGACCCAGTACTTC
CDR3 protein: CASSEGLGEETQYF

clone size: NA
V gene: TRBV6-5
D gene: NA
J gene: TRBJ2-1
CDR3 DNA: TGTGCCAGCAGACGGGACCAAGCCCCACAAGATGAGCAGTTCTTC
CDR3 protein: CASRRDQAPQDEQFF

clone size: NA
V gene: TRBV27
D gene: NA
J gene: TRBJ2-1
CDR3 DNA: TGTGCCAGCAGTCTTTTTTCCCCCGGGACCTTGGATGAGCAGTTCTTC
CDR3 protein: CASSLFSPGTLDEQFF

clone size: NA
V gene: TRBV2
D gene: TRBD2
J gene: TRBJ2-1
CDR3 DNA: TGTGCCAGCAGGATACTGCGGGGGGCTACCAATGAGCAGTTCTTC
CDR3 protein: CASRILRGATNEQFF